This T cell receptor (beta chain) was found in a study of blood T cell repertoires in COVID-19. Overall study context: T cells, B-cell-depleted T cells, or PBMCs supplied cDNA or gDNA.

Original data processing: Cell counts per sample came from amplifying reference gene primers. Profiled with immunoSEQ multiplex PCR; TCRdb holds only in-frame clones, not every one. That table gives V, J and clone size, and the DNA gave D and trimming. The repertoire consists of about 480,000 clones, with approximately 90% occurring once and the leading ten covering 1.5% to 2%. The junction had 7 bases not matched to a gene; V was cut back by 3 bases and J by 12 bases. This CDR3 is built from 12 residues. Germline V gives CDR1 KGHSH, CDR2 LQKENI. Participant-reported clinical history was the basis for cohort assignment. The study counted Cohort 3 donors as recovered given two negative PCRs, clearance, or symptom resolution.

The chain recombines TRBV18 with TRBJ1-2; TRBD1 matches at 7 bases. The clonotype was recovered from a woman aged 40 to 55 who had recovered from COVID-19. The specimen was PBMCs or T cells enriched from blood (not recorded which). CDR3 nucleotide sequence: TGTGCCAGCTCACCCCCACAGGGGTCAGACACCTTC. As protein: CASSPPQGSDTF.